This T cell receptor (beta chain) appears in the sequencing data of a study of T cells in Graves' hyperthyroidism and ophthalmopathy. General observations from the study: Blood also held most thyroid clonotypes expanded beyond 0.001. By a 13 V-J model, ophthalmopathy was set apart from stable hyperthyroidism.

Reasons for excluding patients were uncontrolled infection, other autoimmune disease, pregnancy or lactation. Diagnosis rested on symptoms, serum thyroxine and TRAb, thyroid ultrasound, and orbital computed tomography. Researchers amplified the TCR beta CDR3 regions from RNA transcripts. HTBI primers were used for first-round RT-PCR of the TCR CDR3. TCRdb redid the calling of the multiplex PCR reads with MiXCR, one entry per CDR3 protein. The repertoire has approximately 700,000 distinct CDR3 sequences, 45% of them found once; the top ten carry more than 7%. This clonotype was recorded many times. No antigen is known for it. The V gene's germline CDR1 is SGDLS and CDR2 YYNGEE. The CDR3 is 14 amino acids. V shed 5 bases and J shed 6 bases, with 17 bases lying between them.

This clonotype was obtained from an adult man with Graves' disease, either hyperthyroidism or ophthalmopathy (not recorded which). The chain recombines TRBV9 with TRBJ1-2; tentative D call: TRBD1 (5 bases). Sequenced input: peripheral blood or thyroid tissue (not recorded which). In nucleotides, the CDR3 is TGTGCCAGCAGTGACCCTCGGGGACGAGATGGCTACACCTTC. Translation gives CASSDPRGRDGYTF.